The rows below give T cell receptor beta chains drawn from one sample of a study of blood T cell repertoires in COVID-19. Here immunoSEQ multiplex PCR was the method, and the copy in TCRdb shows in-frame clones only, minus some. The sample lists 430,000 or so clones; roughly 84% were seen once. Sequencing used PBMCs or T cells enriched from blood (not recorded which). The receptors were sampled from a woman aged 18 to 35 who had been exposed to COVID-19. CDR3s include the opening cysteine and the closing phenylalanine or tryptophan. The D gene is left open where the match is weak. A row's size may be missing; if present it is once, few, many or a size class.

V gene	J gene	D gene	clone size	CDR3 protein	CDR3 DNA
TRBV7-7	TRBJ2-3	-	-	CASSPGGDTQYF	TGTGCCAGCAGCCCCGGAGGAGATACGCAGTATTTT
TRBV12-5	TRBJ2-1	-	-	CASGLVVQGRYNEPRQFF	TGTGCTAGTGGTTTGGTAGTACAGGGAAGGTACAATGAGCCCCGGCAGTTCTTC
TRBV14	TRBJ1-1	TRBD1	-	CASSQGRQGATEAFF	TGTGCCAGCAGCCAAGGCCGTCAGGGGGCCACTGAAGCTTTCTTT
TRBV6-5	TRBJ2-1	TRBD1	-	CASRPPQGAWDEQFF	TGTGCCAGCAGGCCGCCGCAGGGGGCATGGGATGAGCAGTTCTTC
TRBV9	TRBJ2-1	TRBD2	-	CASSVGGRGSQNEQFF	TGTGCCAGCAGCGTAGGAGGGCGGGGGTCGCAAAATGAGCAGTTCTTC
TRBV4-2	TRBJ2-3	TRBD2	-	CASSQSLAGGRDTQYF	TGTGCCAGCAGCCAGTCCCTAGCGGGGGGGCGAGATACGCAGTATTTT
TRBV19	TRBJ2-2	-	-	CAVRPGQNTGELFF	TGTGCCGTTCGCCCGGGACAGAACACCGGGGAGCTGTTTTTT
TRBV18	TRBJ1-1	-	-	CASSLTENTEAFF	TGTGCCAGCTCACTCACAGAGAACACTGAAGCTTTCTTT
TRBV2	TRBJ2-6	-	once	CASRDSGANVLTF	TGTGCCAGCAGGGACTCCGGGGCCAACGTCCTGACTTTC
TRBV4-1	TRBJ2-7	TRBD2	few	CASSQAGLANSYEQYF	TGCGCCAGCAGCCAAGCGGGACTAGCGAACTCCTACGAGCAGTACTTC
TRBV19	TRBJ2-1	TRBD2	-	CASSSTSGAYNEQFF	TGTGCCAGTAGTAGTACTAGCGGGGCCTACAATGAGCAGTTCTTC
TRBV5-1	TRBJ2-1	-	-	CASSLLADVEQFF	TGCGCCAGCAGCTTACTAGCAGATGTGGAGCAGTTCTTC
TRBV29-1	TRBJ2-7	TRBD1	-	CSVGTGGSSEQYF	TGCAGCGTCGGGACAGGGGGATCTAGTGAGCAGTACTTC
TRBV19	TRBJ2-7	-	few	CASADGQIKGYEQYF	TGTGCCAGTGCGGACGGACAGATTAAAGGCTACGAGCAGTACTTC
TRBV15	TRBJ2-1	-	-	CATSRGIRDSWNEQFF	TGTGCCACCAGCAGAGGGATTCGGGACTCGTGGAATGAGCAGTTCTTC
TRBV28	TRBJ1-5	TRBD1	-	CASSEFTWDRVNQPQHF	TGTGCCAGCAGTGAATTCACCTGGGACAGGGTTAATCAGCCCCAGCATTTT
TRBV21-1	TRBJ2-7	-	-	CASKRLAEPYEQYF	TGTGCCAGCAAACGACTAGCTGAACCCTACGAGCAGTACTTC
TRBV19	TRBJ2-1	TRBD2	-	CASSTPAGWAYNEQFF	TGTGCCAGTAGTACCCCAGCGGGGTGGGCCTACAATGAGCAGTTCTTC
TRBV4-2	TRBJ2-3	-	-	CASSQERAHSTDTQYF	TGTGCCAGCAGCCAAGAGAGGGCCCACAGCACAGATACGCAGTATTTT
TRBV9	TRBJ1-5	-	-	CASSPDAGDNQPQHF	TGTGCCAGCAGCCCAGACGCAGGGGACAATCAGCCCCAGCATTTT
TRBV12-3/TRBV12-4	TRBJ1-1	-	-	CASKAGGTAEAFF	TGTGCCAGCAAAGCGGGAGGGACCGCTGAAGCTTTCTTT
TRBV28	TRBJ1-2	-	-	CASSSNYGYTF	TGTGCCAGCAGTTCCAATTATGGCTACACCTTC
TRBV4-1	TRBJ2-1	-	-	CASSLQRGNEQFF	TGCGCCAGCAGCCTCCAAAGGGGGAATGAGCAGTTCTTC
TRBV2	TRBJ1-5	TRBD1	few	CASSGAGGALSNQPQHF	TGTGCCAGCAGTGGCGCAGGGGGTGCATTGAGCAATCAGCCCCAGCATTTT
TRBV11-2	TRBJ1-4	TRBD1	-	CASSRDRGEKLFF	TGTGCCAGCAGCAGGGACAGGGGAGAAAAACTGTTTTTT
TRBV5-6	TRBJ2-1	-	-	CASSLGQSSSYNEQFF	TGTGCCAGCAGCTTGGGACAGTCGAGCTCCTACAATGAGCAGTTCTTC
TRBV25-1	TRBJ2-4	TRBD1	-	CASSVGQGGIQYF	TGTGCCAGCAGTGTAGGACAGGGGGGAATTCAGTACTTC
TRBV5-4	TRBJ1-2	TRBD1	-	CASSLPGQGYGYTF	TGTGCCAGCAGCCTACCGGGACAGGGCTATGGCTACACCTTC
TRBV9	TRBJ1-1	-	-	CASSVGTVNTEAFF	TGTGCCAGCAGCGTAGGGACAGTAAACACTGAAGCTTTCTTT
TRBV9	TRBJ2-3	TRBD2	-	CASSPWTSGTDTQYF	TGTGCCAGCAGCCCGTGGACTAGCGGGACAGATACGCAGTATTTT
TRBV5-1	TRBJ1-1	-	-	CASSLGDMNTEAFF	TGCGCCAGCAGCTTGGGAGACATGAACACTGAAGCTTTCTTT
TRBV7-2	TRBJ1-4	-	-	CASSLSSATNEKLFF	TGTGCCAGCAGCTTATCGTCCGCAACTAATGAAAAACTGTTTTTT
TRBV29-1	TRBJ2-5	-	-	CSVETLAGVGTQYF	TGCAGCGTTGAAACCCTAGCAGGGGTTGGGACCCAGTACTTC